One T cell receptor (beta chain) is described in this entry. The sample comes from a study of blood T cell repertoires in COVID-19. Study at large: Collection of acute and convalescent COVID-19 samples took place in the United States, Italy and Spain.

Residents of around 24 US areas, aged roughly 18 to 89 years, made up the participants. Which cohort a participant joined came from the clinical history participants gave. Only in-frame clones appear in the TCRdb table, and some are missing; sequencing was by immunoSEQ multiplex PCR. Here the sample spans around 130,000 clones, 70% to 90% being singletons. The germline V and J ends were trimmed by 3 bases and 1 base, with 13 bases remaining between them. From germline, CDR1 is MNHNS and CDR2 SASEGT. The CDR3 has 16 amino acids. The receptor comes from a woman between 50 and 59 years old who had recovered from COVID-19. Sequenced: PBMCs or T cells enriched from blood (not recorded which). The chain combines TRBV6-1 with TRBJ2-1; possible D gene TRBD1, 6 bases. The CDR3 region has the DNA TGTGCCAGCAGTGACCAGGGGTACGGGTCCTACAATGAGCAGTTCTTC. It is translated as CASSDQGYGSYNEQFF.